The 25 T cell receptor beta chains listed next were all sequenced from one sample in a study of blood T cell repertoires in COVID-19. Profiling relied on immunoSEQ multiplex PCR, and the TCRdb table lists in-frame clones only, not all of them. Here the sample spans some 200,000 clones, about 89% being singletons. Sequences were obtained from peripheral blood. Receptor source: a woman in her forties with acute or convalescent COVID-19.

V is TRBV4-2 and J is TRBJ2-1; TRBD2 might be the D (7 bases). This CDR3 is 15 amino acids long. The V and J ends lost 2 bases and 8 bases respectively, with 16 bases between them. CDR1 and CDR2 from the germline V gene are LGHNA and YNFKEQ. CDR3 sequence (DNA): TGTGCCAGCAGCCAAACAATGGGGGGGCCGTATGAGCAGTTCTTC. Amino acids: CASSQTMGGPYEQFF.

The chain employs TRBV5-1 and TRBJ2-5; 9 bases fit TRBD2. This CDR3 is 16 amino acids long. J gave up 2 bases and V 1 base, and 6 bases lay outside the gene matches. The germline CDR1 and CDR2 sequences are SGHRS and YFSETQ. CDR3: CASSLRGLAGQETQYF. CDR3 coding DNA: TGCGCCAGCAGCTTGAGGGGACTAGCCGGACAAGAGACCCAGTACTTC.

This chain joins TRBV7-6 and TRBJ2-2; D might be TRBD2 (6 bases). This CDR3 has 14 amino acids. Germline V lookup: CDR1 SGHVS, CDR2 FNYEAQ. The germline V and J ends were trimmed by 5 bases and 0 bases, with 7 bases remaining between them. CDR3 residues: CASSGGTNTGELFF. CDR3 nucleotide sequence: TGTGCCAGCAGCGGGGGGACGAACACCGGGGAGCTGTTTTTT.

V and J are TRBV27 and TRBJ1-5; D gene uncertain. This CDR3 region has 18 residues. The germline V and J ends were trimmed by 5 bases and 3 bases, with 23 bases remaining between them. The germline gives CDR1 MNHEY, CDR2 SMNVEV (reference sequence). In DNA form, the CDR3 reads TGTGCCAGCAGTCTACGGGGTCTTCGGTCTCAATACAATCAGCCCCAGCATTTT. It codes for CASSLRGLRSQYNQPQHF.

The gene calls are TRBV3-1 (or the pseudogene TRBV3-2) and TRBJ2-5, with D uncertain. Per the germline V gene, CDR1 is LGHDT and CDR2 is YNNKEL (reference sequence). This CDR3 spans 15 amino acids. V was cut by 0 bases and J by 6 bases, with 14 bases left in between. CDR3 DNA sequence: TGTGCCAGCAGCCAAGATTCGTTAGCCCTAAAGACCCAGTACTTC. Encoded protein: CASSQDSLALKTQYF.

The V call is TRBV6-4, the J call TRBJ2-3; 10 bases agree with TRBD2. In germline, CDR1 is MRHNA, CDR2 SNTAGT. The CDR3 runs to 15 residues. The V segment lost 5 bases and the J segment 4 bases; nucleotides outside the gene matches: 6. This CDR3 is CASSSGGAYADTQYF. The CDR3 DNA follows: TGTGCCAGCAGTAGCGGGGGGGCTTACGCAGATACGCAGTATTTT.

The chain carries TRBV9 and TRBJ1-1; TRBD1 might be the D (5 bases). CDR3 length: 14 residues. Trimming shortened V by 2 bases and J by 5 bases, and 13 bases separated the two germline ends. CDR1 is SGDLS and CDR2 is YYNGEE in the germline V gene. The chain's CDR3 is CASSVGHIPTEAFF. As DNA, the CDR3 is TGTGCCAGCAGCGTTGGACATATTCCGACTGAAGCTTTCTTT.

This clone was recorded only once. V and J are TRBV7-6 and TRBJ1-1; D gene unclear. Trimming took off 5 bases at V and 0 bases at J, with 10 bases between the two ends. CDR1 SGHVS and CDR2 FNYEAQ come from the germline V gene. This CDR3 spans 14 amino acids. The CDR3 sequence is CASSQGLLNTEAFF. DNA of the CDR3: TGTGCCAGCAGCCAAGGACTCCTGAACACTGAAGCTTTCTTT.

The rearrangement links TRBV21-1 to TRBJ2-1; the DNA was not used to check the table's D call, TRBD1. TRBV21-1 is a pseudogene segment. This CDR3 spans 16 amino acids. Here the CDR3 reads CASSKARQSSYNEQFF. As DNA, the CDR3 is TGTGCCAGCAGCAAAGCGCGACAGAGCTCCTACAATGAGCAGTTCTTC.

J is TRBJ2-1 and V is TRBV30, with 9 bases fitting TRBD2. The CDR3 totals 16 residues. Looked up from germline, CDR1 is GTSNPN and CDR2 is SVGIG (reference sequence). J lost 0 bases, V lost 1 base, and 4 bases had no gene match. The chain's CDR3 is CAWSGAGGSSYNEQFF. The CDR3 DNA follows: TGTGCCTGGAGTGGGGCGGGGGGGAGCTCCTACAATGAGCAGTTCTTC.

The rearrangement joins TRBV6-6 to TRBJ1-2, with 9 bases lining up with TRBD1. CDR3 length: 14 residues. Unmatched junction bases numbered 6, after V lost 6 bases and J lost 4 bases. Germline loops: CDR1 MNHNY, CDR2 SVGAGI (reference sequence). CDR3 loop: CASSRGTGTYGYTF. In DNA, the CDR3 is TGTGCCAGCAGCAGGGGGACAGGGACCTATGGCTACACCTTC.

The chain links TRBV5-6 to TRBJ2-7; TRBD1 matches 7 bases. Germline CDR1 and CDR2: SGHDT and YYEEEE. Trimming took 4 bases from V and 2 from J; bases not matched to a gene: 6. CDR3 length: 14 residues. CDR3 DNA: TGTGCCAGCAGCGGATGGGACAGCCCCTACGAGCAGTACGTC. As protein: CASSGWDSPYEQYV.

The chain links TRBV30 to TRBJ1-3; tentatively, D is TRBD1 (5 bases). V lost 0 bases to trimming and J lost 0 bases, with 12 bases between them. This CDR3 region has 16 residues. CDR1 is GTSNPN, CDR2 SVGIG, per germline (reference sequence). CDR3 sequence reads: CAWSVGTKSSGNTIYF. CDR3 coding DNA: TGTGCCTGGAGTGTCGGGACTAAGTCCTCTGGAAACACCATATATTTT.

The J gene is TRBJ2-7, the V gene TRBV24-1; TRBD2 matches 7 bases. The junction had 20 bases not matched to a gene; V was cut back by 4 bases and J by 3 bases. There are 19 residues in the CDR3. Germline-derived CDR1 and CDR2 are KGHDR and SFDVKD. CDR3 nucleotides: TGTGCCACCAGTGACCCCACAAGAGTGCAGCGGGGCTTTAGCTACGAGCAGTACGTC. Its translation is CATSDPTRVQRGFSYEQYV.

V is TRBV27 and J is TRBJ2-5, with TRBD2 matching over 9 bases. Germline V lookup: CDR1 MNHEY, CDR2 SMNVEV (reference sequence). Germline trimming cut 2 bases from V and 7 bases from J; bases unmatched to any gene: 11. The CDR3 extends over 16 amino acids. CDR3 in amino acids: CASSLRSGGPLGTQYF. The CDR3 DNA reads TGTGCCAGCAGTTTACGTAGCGGGGGCCCCTTGGGGACCCAGTACTTC.

The V gene is TRBV7-2, the J gene TRBJ2-7; D ambiguous. The germline CDR1 and CDR2 sequences are SGHTA and FQGNSA. Trimming removed 5 bases at V and 3 bases at J, with 14 bases between. The CDR3 is made up of 14 amino acids. This CDR3 is CASSPEVEFYEQYV. The CDR3 nucleotides are TGTGCCAGCAGCCCAGAGGTGGAGTTCTACGAGCAGTACGTC.

V and J are TRBV5-1 and TRBJ2-7; TRBD1 agrees at 10 bases. The junction had 14 bases not matched to a gene; V was cut back by 3 bases and J by 5 bases. The germline V gene encodes CDR1 SGHRS and CDR2 YFSETQ. This CDR3 spans 17 amino acids. The CDR3 protein is CASSSQLNRDRGHEQYV. In nucleotides, the CDR3 is TGCGCCAGCAGCTCCCAACTTAACCGGGACAGGGGCCACGAGCAGTACGTC.

This clone was seen only once. The chain combines TRBV5-1 with TRBJ1-1; the match to TRBD1 covers 12 bases. With 0 bases clipped from V and 5 bases from J, the junction kept 5 bases outside the gene matches. Germline CDR1 reads SGHRS; CDR2 reads YFSETQ. The CDR3 consists of 16 residues. The CDR3 DNA reads as TGCGCCAGCAGCTTGGCGGGACAGGGGGCTCGGACTGAAGCTTTCTTT. As protein: CASSLAGQGARTEAFF.

The chain links TRBV27 to TRBJ2-1; TRBD1 matches at 10 bases. CDR3 length: 15 residues. Germline V CDR1 and CDR2: MNHEY, SMNVEV (reference sequence). V was pared by 4 bases and J by 4 bases, with 4 bases of the junction left unmatched. The chain's CDR3 is CASSSGQGGYNEQFF. CDR3 nucleotide sequence: TGTGCCAGCAGTTCTGGACAGGGGGGTTACAATGAGCAGTTCTTC.

The gene calls are TRBV7-3 and TRBJ2-5; 8 nucleotides line up with TRBD2. The trim removed 3 bases at V and 1 base at J, leaving 4 bases unmatched. The CDR3 is made up of 15 amino acids. Germline V CDR1 and CDR2: SGHTA, FQGTGA. The CDR3 region has the DNA TGTGCCAGCAGCTTGGTAGCGGGGCCCCAAGAGACCCAGTACTTC. Translation gives CASSLVAGPQETQYF.

This sequence joins TRBV9 and TRBJ1-2; D may be TRBD1 (5 bases). Germline CDR1 reads SGDLS; CDR2 reads YYNGEE. With 4 bases removed from V and 6 bases from J, the gap between germline ends came to 13 bases. The CDR3 is 13 residues long. CDR3 coding DNA: TGTGCCAGCAGCACCCAGGGTCGCAATGGCTACACCTTC. Translation gives CASSTQGRNGYTF.

The chain recombines TRBV7-9 with TRBJ1-1, with 7 bases identical to TRBD1. This CDR3 has 12 amino acids. Germline CDR1 is SEHNR and CDR2 is FQNEAQ (reference sequence). The J segment lost 6 bases and the V segment lost 6 bases, leaving 4 bases of the junction unmatched. This chain's CDR3 is CASRTGDAEAFF. CDR3 sequence (DNA): TGTGCCAGCAGAACAGGGGATGCTGAAGCTTTCTTT.

The chain uses TRBV5-1 and TRBJ1-2; TRBD1 might be the D (5 bases). The V end lost 4 bases, the J end lost 4 bases, and 23 bases lay between the germline ends. This CDR3 has 17 residues. Germline assignment: CDR1 SGHRS and CDR2 YFSETQ. CDR3 residues: CASSPLNEPGLAYGYTF. In DNA, the CDR3 is TGCGCCAGCAGCCCACTCAACGAACCGGGACTTGCCTATGGCTACACCTTC.

The chain has TRBV6-5 and TRBJ1-2, with a weak D call TRBD1 (5 bases). Germline loops: CDR1 MNHEY, CDR2 SVGAGI. V lost 6 bases and J lost 8, with 19 bases in between. The CDR3 totals 14 residues. The CDR3 loop is CASSLRAGSVGYTF. The CDR3 bases are TGTGCCAGCAGCCTTCGGGCAGGGTCTGTCGGCTACACCTTC.

The chain is built from TRBV5-5 and TRBJ2-3; 10 nucleotides line up with TRBD2. Trimming at V came to 3 bases and at J to 1 base, leaving 14 bases not matched to a gene. The CDR3 extends over 19 amino acids. Germline-derived CDR1 and CDR2 are SGHKS and YYEKEE (reference sequence). The CDR3 coding sequence is TGTGCCAGCAGCTGGACTGTTGCGGGTAGCGGGGGGCGCACAGATACGCAGTATTTT. As protein: CASSWTVAGSGGRTDTQYF.